This T cell receptor beta chain was sequenced in a study of cytomegalovirus exposure and HLA in healthy donors. The germline gives CDR1 MNHNS, CDR2 SASEGT. With V trimmed by 2 bases and J by 0 bases, 8 bases remained unmatched. The CDR3 is 17 residues long. Researchers ran the PCR with 60 Vbeta and 13 Jbeta primers. Data came from immunoSEQ multiplex PCR; TCRdb stores just in-frame clones and leaves some out. The repertoire holds approximately 160,000 clones, with approximately 80% as singletons. Sequencing used PBMCs. The receptor was derived from a woman between 25 and 40 years old in good health and CMV-seronegative. The chain carries TRBV6-1 and TRBJ2-5; 8 bases agree with TRBD2. The CDR3 DNA follows: TGTGCCAGCAGTGAACCGGGACTAGTATCCTACCAAGAGACCCAGTACTTC. It encodes CASSEPGLVSYQETQYF.